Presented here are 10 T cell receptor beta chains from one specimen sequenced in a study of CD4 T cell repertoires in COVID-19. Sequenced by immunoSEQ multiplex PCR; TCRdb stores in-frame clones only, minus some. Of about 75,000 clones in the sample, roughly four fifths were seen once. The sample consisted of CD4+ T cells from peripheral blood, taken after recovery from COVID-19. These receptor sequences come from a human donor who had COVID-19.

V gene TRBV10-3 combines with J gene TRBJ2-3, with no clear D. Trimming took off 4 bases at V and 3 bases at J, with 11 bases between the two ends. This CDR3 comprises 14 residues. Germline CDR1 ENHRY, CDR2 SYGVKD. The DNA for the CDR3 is TGTGCCATCAGTGGAGCCTCAACGACAGATACGCAGTATTTT. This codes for CAISGASTTDTQYF.

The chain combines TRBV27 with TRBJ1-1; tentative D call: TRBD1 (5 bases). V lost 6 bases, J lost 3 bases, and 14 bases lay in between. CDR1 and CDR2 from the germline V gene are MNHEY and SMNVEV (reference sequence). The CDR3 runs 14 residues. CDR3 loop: CASSTRGRDTEAFF. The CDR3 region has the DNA TGTGCCAGCAGCACTAGAGGCAGGGACACTGAAGCTTTCTTT.

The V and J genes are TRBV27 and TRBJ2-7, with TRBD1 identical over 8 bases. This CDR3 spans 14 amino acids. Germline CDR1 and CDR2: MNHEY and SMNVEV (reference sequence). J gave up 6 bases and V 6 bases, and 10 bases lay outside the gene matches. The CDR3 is CASRGAATGVEQYF. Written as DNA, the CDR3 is TGTGCCAGCAGGGGGGCGGCGACAGGGGTCGAGCAGTACTTC.

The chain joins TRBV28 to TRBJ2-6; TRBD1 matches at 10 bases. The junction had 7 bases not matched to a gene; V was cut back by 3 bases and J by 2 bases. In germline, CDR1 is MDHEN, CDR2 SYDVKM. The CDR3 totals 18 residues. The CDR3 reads CASSFPGQGSPGANVLTF. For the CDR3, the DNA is TGTGCCAGCAGTTTTCCGGGACAGGGGAGCCCTGGGGCCAACGTCCTGACTTTC.

The CDR3 DNA sequence: TGTGCCACCAGCAGAGAGAGGCGGGGGGCAGGTGGCTACACCTTC. Its translation: CATSRERRGAGGYTF. The V call is TRBV15, the J call TRBJ1-2; D might be TRBD1 (6 bases). CDR3 size: 15 residues. Trimming took off 0 bases at V and 7 bases at J, with 15 bases between the two ends. The germline V gene encodes CDR1 LNHNV and CDR2 YYDKDF (reference sequence). Full variable domain (remainder filled in from reference TRBV15 and TRBJ1-2): DAMVIQNPRYQVTQFGKPVTLSCSQTLNHNVMYWYQQKSSQAPKLLFHYYDKDFNNEADTPDNFQSRRPNTSFCFLDIRSPGLGDTAMYLCATSRERRGAGGYTFGSGTRLTVV.

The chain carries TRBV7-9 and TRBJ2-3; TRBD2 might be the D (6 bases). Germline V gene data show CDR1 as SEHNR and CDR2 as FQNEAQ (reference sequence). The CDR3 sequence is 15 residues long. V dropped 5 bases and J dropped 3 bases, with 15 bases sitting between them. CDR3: CASSRLLRETDTQYF. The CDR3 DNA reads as TGTGCCAGCAGCCGACTTCTACGGGAGACAGATACGCAGTATTTT.

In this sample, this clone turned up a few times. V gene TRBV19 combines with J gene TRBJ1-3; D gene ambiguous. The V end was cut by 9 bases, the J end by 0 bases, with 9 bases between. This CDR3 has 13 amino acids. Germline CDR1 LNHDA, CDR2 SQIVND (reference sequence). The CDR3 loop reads CASHLNSGNTIYF. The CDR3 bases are TGTGCCAGCCACTTAAACTCTGGAAACACCATATATTTT.

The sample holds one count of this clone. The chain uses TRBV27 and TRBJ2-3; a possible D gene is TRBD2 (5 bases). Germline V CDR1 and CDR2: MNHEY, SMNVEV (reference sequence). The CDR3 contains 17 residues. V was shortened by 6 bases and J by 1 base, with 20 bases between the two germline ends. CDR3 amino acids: CASRFGGSSVGTDTQYF. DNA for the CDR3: TGTGCCAGCAGATTTGGTGGGAGCTCGGTTGGCACAGATACGCAGTATTTT.

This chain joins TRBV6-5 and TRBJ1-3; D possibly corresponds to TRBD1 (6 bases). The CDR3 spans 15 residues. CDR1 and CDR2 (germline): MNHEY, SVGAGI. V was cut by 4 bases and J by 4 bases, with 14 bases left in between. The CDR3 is CASSSQQGSGNTIYF. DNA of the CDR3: TGTGCCAGCAGTTCGCAACAGGGTTCCGGAAACACCATATATTTT.

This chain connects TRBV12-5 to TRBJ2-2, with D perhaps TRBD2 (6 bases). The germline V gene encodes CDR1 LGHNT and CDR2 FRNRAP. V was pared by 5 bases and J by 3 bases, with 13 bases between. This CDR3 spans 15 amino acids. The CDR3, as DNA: TGTGCTAGTGGTCCGGGACTCTTAGACACCGGGGAGCTGTTTTTT. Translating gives CASGPGLLDTGELFF. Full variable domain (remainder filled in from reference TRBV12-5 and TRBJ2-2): DARVTQTPRHKVTEMGQEVTMRCQPILGHNTVFWYRQTMMQGLELLAYFRNRAPLDDSGMPKDRFSAEMPDATLATLKIQPSEPRDSAVYFCASGPGLLDTGELFFGEGSRLTVL.